These T cell receptor beta chains were read from a single sample in a study of graft-versus-host responses after intestinal transplantation. No antigen has been assigned to these receptors. The table came from immunoSEQ multiplex PCR; TCRdb's copy has only in-frame clones and leaves some out. The repertoire holds around 100,000 clones, about 90% seen once, with roughly 1% in the top ten. Sample: unstimulated CD4+ T cells sorted from spleen or lymph node cells, taken before intestinal transplant. All receptors come from a human donor who received an intestinal transplant. CDR3s include the opening cysteine and the closing phenylalanine or tryptophan. The D gene is left open where the match is weak. Size tells how often a clone was seen (once, few, many) or the class of an expanded clone, and some rows leave it out.

CDR3nt	CDR3aa	v_gene	j_gene	abundance	d_gene
TGTGCCAGCAGTGAAGCGACCGGGGTGACCCAGTACTTC	CASSEATGVTQYF	TRBV2	TRBJ2-5	-	-
TGTGCCAGCAGGTTGGGAGGGAGCAATCAGCCCCAGCATTTT	CASRLGGSNQPQHF	TRBV28	TRBJ1-5	few	-
TGTGCCAGCAGTTACGGACAGGCCAGAAATGAAAAACTGTTTTTT	CASSYGQARNEKLFF	TRBV6-6	TRBJ1-4	-	TRBD1
TGCGCCAGCGACCGGGACGGAGGAGGTAATACGCAGTATTTT	CASDRDGGGNTQYF	TRBV5-1	TRBJ2-3	-	-
TGCAGCGAAGCCGGGACACCGTATGGCTACACCTTC	CSEAGTPYGYTF	TRBV29-1	TRBJ1-2	-	-
TGTGCCAGCAGTGAAGGACAGTTCCTAGCCAAAAACATTCAGTACTTC	CASSEGQFLAKNIQYF	TRBV6-1	TRBJ2-4	-	-
TGTGCCAGCAGCGTGGACACCCGCTATAATTCACCCCTCCACTTT	CASSVDTRYNSPLHF	TRBV6-5	TRBJ1-6	-	-
TGTGCCAGCAGCTTTTTAACGGGACTAGCCTCCACAGATACGCAGTATTTT	CASSFLTGLASTDTQYF	TRBV11-2	TRBJ2-3	-	TRBD2
TGTGCCAGCAGCTTGCTAGCGGGAGGGTATGAGCAGTTCTTC	CASSLLAGGYEQFF	TRBV11-2	TRBJ2-1	-	TRBD2
TGCGCCAGCAGCTTGTCCGACAGGGCGTGGAACACTGAAGCTTTCTTT	CASSLSDRAWNTEAFF	TRBV5-1	TRBJ1-1	-	TRBD1
TGCGCCAGCAGCCCCACAGGGGGCTGGAATCAGCCCCAGCATTTT	CASSPTGGWNQPQHF	TRBV5-1	TRBJ1-5	-	TRBD1
TGTGCCATCAGTAAGACAGGGGGCGCTTCTGGGGCCAACGTCCTGACTTTC	CAISKTGGASGANVLTF	TRBV10-3	TRBJ2-6	once	TRBD1
TGTGCCAGCAGCCCTCGCGGGGCTGCTTCCTACGAGCAGTACTTC	CASSPRGAASYEQYF	TRBV7-9	TRBJ2-7	-	-
TGTGCCAGCAAATCCCTGAACACTGAAGCTTTCTTT	CASKSLNTEAFF	TRBV6-5	TRBJ1-1	-	-
TGTGCCAGCAGCTTAGATATTGGACCCGGGGAGCTGTTTTTT	CASSLDIGPGELFF	TRBV11-2	TRBJ2-2	once	-
TGTGCCAGCAGCCCAAGACAGGGGGCAGGTTCTGGGGCCAACGTCCTGACTTTC	CASSPRQGAGSGANVLTF	TRBV11-2	TRBJ2-6	-	TRBD1
TGTGCCAGCTCACCATTCACAGGGGTTAGCAATCAGCCCCAGCATTTT	CASSPFTGVSNQPQHF	TRBV18	TRBJ1-5	-	TRBD1
TGCGCCAGCAGTGAGGGTAAAGCGAACACCGGGGAGCTGTTTTTT	CASSEGKANTGELFF	TRBV10-1	TRBJ2-2	-	-
TGTGCCAGCAGTGAAGCGCGGGGAGGGGGCCACGAGCAGTACTTC	CASSEARGGGHEQYF	TRBV6-1	TRBJ2-7	few	-
TGTGCCATAGGGGGGGAAGGGAATGAGCAGTTCTTC	CAIGGEGNEQFF	TRBV10-3	TRBJ2-1	-	-
TGTGCCAGTAGTTTGGGGGCGGTGAACGATCAGCCCCAGCATTTT	CASSLGAVNDQPQHF	TRBV19	TRBJ1-5	once	-
TGTGCCAGCAGTTACGGGACAGGGGGCTTTTCGGGCTACACCTTC	CASSYGTGGFSGYTF	TRBV6-6	TRBJ1-2	-	TRBD1
TGTGCCAGCAGTGACATCTTGCATGAGCAGTTCTTC	CASSDILHEQFF	TRBV6-4	TRBJ2-1	-	-
TGTGCCAGCAGCCCAGGGACAGCCGCCGGTTTCGAGCAGTACTTC	CASSPGTAAGFEQYF	TRBV11-1	TRBJ2-7	-	TRBD1
TGCGCCAGCAGCCAAGCACAGAGCCAAGAGACCCAGTACTTC	CASSQAQSQETQYF	TRBV4-1	TRBJ2-5	once	-
TGTGCCAGCAGTTTAAATCCGGGGGCTAATTACGAGCAGTACTTC	CASSLNPGANYEQYF	TRBV27	TRBJ2-7	-	-
TGTGCCAGCAGCCCCGACAGGGTCGGGTCCTACAATGAGCAGTTCTTC	CASSPDRVGSYNEQFF	TRBV5-4	TRBJ2-1	-	TRBD1
TGTGCCAGCAGTGAAAGAGAAGAGCAGTACTTC	CASSEREEQYF	TRBV6-1	TRBJ2-7	-	-
TGTGCCAGCGGGGGGGAATCACCCCTCCACTTT	CASGGESPLHF	TRBV6-1	TRBJ1-6	-	-
TGTGCCAGCAGCTTAGCCGGGACAGGGATCTATGGAGGCTACACCTTC	CASSLAGTGIYGGYTF	TRBV7-2	TRBJ1-2	-	TRBD1
TGTGCCAGCAGCGTAGCCTCTGAAGAGACCCAGTACTTC	CASSVASEETQYF	TRBV9	TRBJ2-5	few	-
TGTGCCACCAATATGGTCTCTGGGGCCAACGTCCTGACTTTC	CATNMVSGANVLTF	TRBV28	TRBJ2-6	-	-
TGTGCCAGCAGAACAGAAGTTGAAGCTTTCTTT	CASRTEVEAFF	TRBV6-6	TRBJ1-1	-	-
TGTGCCAGCAGCACCGGCAGGGGCGAGCAGTACTTC	CASSTGRGEQYF	TRBV5-4	TRBJ2-7	-	-
TGCGCCAGCAGCCAAGACTTGACCTACGAGCAGTACTTC	CASSQDLTYEQYF	TRBV4-1	TRBJ2-7	-	-
TGTGCCAGCAGTTCTTGGGGGGGCCAATACGAGCAGTACTTC	CASSSWGGQYEQYF	TRBV28	TRBJ2-7	-	-
TGTGCCAGCAGTTACTTACAGTATAATTCACCCCTCCACTTT	CASSYLQYNSPLHF	TRBV6-6	TRBJ1-6	few	-
TGTGCCAGCAGCCCACAGGGGCTCCTAAACAATGAGCAGTTCTTC	CASSPQGLLNNEQFF	TRBV2	TRBJ2-1	-	TRBD1
TGCAGCGTTGAAACAGGGCAGCCTGGCCTTACTGAAGCTTTCTTT	CSVETGQPGLTEAFF	TRBV29-1	TRBJ1-1	once	-
TGCGCCAGCAGCCAAGTCTCGCAAATCTACGAGCAGTACTTC	CASSQVSQIYEQYF	TRBV4-1	TRBJ2-7	-	-
TGCGCCAGCAGCTTGTCACCTAGCGGGGCCTTGGGAGAGACCCAGTACTTC	CASSLSPSGALGETQYF	TRBV5-1	TRBJ2-5	-	TRBD2
TGTGCCAGCTCACCGGGACAGGGTGTAAACATTCAGTACTTC	CASSPGQGVNIQYF	TRBV18	TRBJ2-4	once	TRBD1
TGTGCCATCAGAGCCTCGGACTTCTCCTACGAGCAGTACTTC	CAIRASDFSYEQYF	TRBV10-3	TRBJ2-7	once	-
TGTGCCAGCAGTGGCCGGGACAGGGGCCACGAGCAGTACTTC	CASSGRDRGHEQYF	TRBV6-5	TRBJ2-7	-	TRBD1
TGCGCCAGCAGCGAAGGACAGAATAATTCACCCCTCCACTTT	CASSEGQNNSPLHF	TRBV5-1	TRBJ1-6	-	-
TGCGCCAGCCAGGACAGGGGACGTTCCTACGAGCAGTACTTC	CASQDRGRSYEQYF	TRBV5-1	TRBJ2-7	once	TRBD1
TGTGCCAGCAGCTTAGGGACTAGTCTGTTCTTC	CASSLGTSLFF	TRBV7-3	TRBJ2-1	-	TRBD2
TGTGCCAGCAGTGAGACGCAGGGCGTTGGAAACACCATATATTTT	CASSETQGVGNTIYF	TRBV2	TRBJ1-3	few	-
TGTGCCAGTAGTATCCCAGGGGGCTATGTCTATGGCTACACCTTC	CASSIPGGYVYGYTF	TRBV19	TRBJ1-2	-	TRBD1
TGCAGCGTTGGGGGTCAGGGGGGGAACACTGAAGCTTTCTTT	CSVGGQGGNTEAFF	TRBV29-1	TRBJ1-1	few	TRBD1
TGTGCCAGCAGCTTGGTACAGGGCGGAGAGACCCAGTACTTC	CASSLVQGGETQYF	TRBV5-4	TRBJ2-5	once	-
TGTGCCATCAGTGATGGCCCCAGGGGGGAGACCCAGTACTTC	CAISDGPRGETQYF	TRBV10-3	TRBJ2-5	-	TRBD1